This TCR beta chain originates from a study of shared clonotypes between healthy human individuals. With unsorted samples, genomic DNA was obtained from about 100 million PBMCs. TCRdb keeps only in-frame clones here, not all; method: immunoSEQ multiplex PCR. The sample holds some 500,000 clones, 79% seen once. This CDR3 has 14 amino acids. Per germline, CDR1 MGHRA and CDR2 YSYEKL. This rearrangement joins TRBV4-1 to TRBJ2-5; maybe TRBD1 (5 bases). The assigned J gene may be wrong: the sequence end matches TRBJ2-7 better. The specimen was PBMCs. The receptor was isolated from a woman in her thirties or forties in good health. Some clones in this sample may be carry-over from other donors' samples. This CDR3 reads CASSQSRASYEQYF. Here the CDR3 DNA reads TGCGCCAGCAGCCAAAGCAGGGCCTCCTACGAGCAGTACTTC.